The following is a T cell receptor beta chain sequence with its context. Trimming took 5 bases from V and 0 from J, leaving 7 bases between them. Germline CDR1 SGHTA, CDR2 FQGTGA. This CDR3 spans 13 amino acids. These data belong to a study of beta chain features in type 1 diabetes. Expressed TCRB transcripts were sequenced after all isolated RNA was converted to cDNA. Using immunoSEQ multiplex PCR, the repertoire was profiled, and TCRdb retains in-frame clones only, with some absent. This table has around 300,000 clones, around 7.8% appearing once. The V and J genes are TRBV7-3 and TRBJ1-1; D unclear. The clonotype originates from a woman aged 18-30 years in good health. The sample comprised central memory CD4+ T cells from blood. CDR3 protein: CASSLHMNTEAFF. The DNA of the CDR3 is TGTGCCAGCAGCCTACACATGAACACTGAAGCTTTCTTT.